This T cell receptor beta chain is drawn from a study of CD8+ T cells in alopecia areata (dated by TCRdb to the late 2010s). About the full investigation: To study T cell clonal expansion in alopecia areata, the researchers applied high-throughput TCRbeta sequencing to both the C3H/HeJ mouse model and human patients. On the human side, TCRbeta sequencing was run on scalp tissue and on sorted CD4+ and CD8+ peripheral blood T cells from healthy controls and from alopecia areata patients with either patchy or totalis/universalis disease. Clonality in the scalp was compared among normal scalp (n=4), patchy alopecia areata scalp (n=8), and alopecia totalis/universalis scalp (n=8). The RNA source kit depended on sample type: the PAXgene miRNA kit for fixed scalp, the miRNeasy kit for PBMCs, and the RNeasy kit for mouse skin. TCRbeta CDR3 regions were amplified by immunoSEQ multiplex PCR using 35 Vbeta forward and 13 Jbeta reverse primers. What the work shows at the level of the full study, not this receptor alone: TCR sequences shared between patients were less clear than in mice, possibly partly because of HLA diversity in the patient population. Scalp TCR repertoire analysis is complicated because resident alphabeta T cells in normal human skin are also sequenced, whereas mouse skin is dominated by gammadelta T cells. Compared with normal scalp, lesional scalp had higher clonality and more expanded CD8+ clones, particularly in alopecia totalis/universalis, a pattern that suggests antigenic drive.

Looking up the germline V gene yields CDR1 SGDLS and CDR2 YYNGEE. V gives up 3 bases and J gives up 2 bases, and the segment between their germline ends measures 9 bases. Taken from cysteine to phenylalanine, the CDR3 has 14 residues. The read is trimmed to its CDR3 DNA, 42 bases read in frame from base 1. Receptors were amplified or captured by the immunoSEQ multiplex PCR assay. RNA was extracted from all samples and reverse transcribed into cDNA, which served as template for TCR sequencing. SuperScript III was used to make first-strand cDNA, primed with a 2:1 mix of oligo-dT and random hexamers. Amplification bias was assessed with a synthetic immune receptor repertoire, and residual bias was removed computationally. The paper's data handling went like this. After raw reads were preprocessed to remove errors, the CDR3 was defined following IMGT conventions as running from the conserved cysteine to phenylalanine. Clonality was computed by normalizing Shannon entropy by log2 of the number of productive unique TCRs and subtracting the result from 1. CD4 or CD8 identity of scalp clones was inferred by cross-referencing scalp TCRbeta sequences with sorted blood CD4 and CD8 repertoires. The source is immuneACCESS, and TCRdb retained only in-frame sequences with V and J called. Part of the clones is not carried over; for the studies checked, unresolved V genes explain less than half of this, and the remainder is unexplained. From that table come the V and J calls and clone size; the DNA was used to work out D and trimming. The sample has tens of thousands of clones on record, roughly 50% of them singletons. The ten largest account for around two fifths of the sample.

From alopecia areata patients, peripheral blood was collected along with lesional scalp punch biopsies. After PBMCs were isolated by density centrifugation and stained for CD3, CD4 and CD8, a FACSAria was used to sort CD4+ and CD8+ T cells. As part of a multicenter biomarker study, untreated alopecia areata patients were recruited. For five or six biomarker-study patients, blood CD8+ T cells were further sorted into NKG2D-low and NKG2D-high fractions. Of note for this clone: Its antigen is not yet known. One base away there is no much larger clone; base qualities are not given.

The clonotype was recovered from a human donor with alopecia areata. Sequencing was carried out using NKG2D-high CD8+ T cells sorted from blood. The meaning of the sample's cell subset or site label: sorted CD8+ NKG2D-high blood T cells. The sequence links TRBV9 to TRBJ1-5; no D gene call is confident. The CDR3 reads as follows: CASSAGQGNQPQHF. The bases are TGTGCCAGCAGCGCCGGTCAGGGCAATCAGCCCCAGCATTTT. The full variable domain, completed from the reference TRBV9 and TRBJ1-5 proteins outside the CDR3, reads DSGVTQTPKHLITATGQRVTLRCSPRSGDLSVYWYQQSLDQGLQFLIQYYNGEERAKGNILERFSAQQFPDLHSELNLSSLELGDSALYFCASSAGQGNQPQHFGDGTRLSIL.